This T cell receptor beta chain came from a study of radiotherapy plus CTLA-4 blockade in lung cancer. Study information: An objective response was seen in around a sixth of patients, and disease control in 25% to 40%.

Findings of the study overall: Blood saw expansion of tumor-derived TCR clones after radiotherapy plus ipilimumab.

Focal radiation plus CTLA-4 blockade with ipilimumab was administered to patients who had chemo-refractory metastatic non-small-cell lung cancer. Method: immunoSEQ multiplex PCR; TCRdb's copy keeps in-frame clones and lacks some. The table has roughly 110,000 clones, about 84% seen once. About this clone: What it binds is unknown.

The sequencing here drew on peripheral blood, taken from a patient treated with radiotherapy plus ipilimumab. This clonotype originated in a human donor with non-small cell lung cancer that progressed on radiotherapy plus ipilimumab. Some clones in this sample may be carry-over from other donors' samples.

CDR3 amino acids: CASSLSRPRGRGIQPQHF. The CDR3 DNA is TGTGCCAGCAGTTTATCCCGACCCAGGGGCCGGGGGATCCAGCCCCAGCATTTT. This chain joins TRBV27 and TRBJ1-5; possible D gene TRBD1, 6 bases. Germline CDR1 reads MNHEY; CDR2 reads SMNVEV (reference sequence). The CDR3 is made up of 18 amino acids. V was clipped by 0 bases and J by 7 bases, with 22 bases between them.